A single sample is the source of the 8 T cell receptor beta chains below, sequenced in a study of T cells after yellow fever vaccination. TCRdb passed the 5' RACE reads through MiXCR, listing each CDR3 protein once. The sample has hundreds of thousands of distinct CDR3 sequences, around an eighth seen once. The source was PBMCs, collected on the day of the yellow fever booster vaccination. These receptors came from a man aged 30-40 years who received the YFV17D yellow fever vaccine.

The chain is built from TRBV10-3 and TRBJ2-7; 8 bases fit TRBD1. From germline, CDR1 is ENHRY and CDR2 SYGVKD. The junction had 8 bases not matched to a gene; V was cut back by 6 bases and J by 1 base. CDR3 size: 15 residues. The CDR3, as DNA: TGTGCCATCAGGGGTGGTCGGACAGGGTCCTACGAGCAGTACTTC. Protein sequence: CAIRGGRTGSYEQYF.

The CDR3 region has the DNA TGTGCCAGTAGGGGGGCTAGCGGCACCGGGGAGCTGTTTTTT. It specifies CASRGASGTGELFF. The chain is built from TRBV19 and TRBJ2-2; TRBD2 might be the D (7 bases). Germline loops: CDR1 LNHDA, CDR2 SQIVND (reference sequence). V lost 6 bases and J lost 4, with 12 bases in between. The CDR3 covers 14 residues.

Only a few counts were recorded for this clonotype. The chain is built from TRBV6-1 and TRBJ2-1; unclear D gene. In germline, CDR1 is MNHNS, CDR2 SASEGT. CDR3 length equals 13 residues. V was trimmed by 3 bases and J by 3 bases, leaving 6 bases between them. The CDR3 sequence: CASSDPNYNEQFF. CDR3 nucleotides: TGTGCCAGCAGTGACCCCAACTACAATGAGCAGTTCTTC.

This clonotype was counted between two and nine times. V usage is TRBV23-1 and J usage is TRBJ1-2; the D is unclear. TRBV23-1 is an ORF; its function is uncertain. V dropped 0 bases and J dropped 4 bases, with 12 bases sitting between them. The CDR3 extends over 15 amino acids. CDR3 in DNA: TGCGCCAGCAGTCAATCGGTCGGCCAGATCTATGGCTACACCTTC. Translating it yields CASSQSVGQIYGYTF.

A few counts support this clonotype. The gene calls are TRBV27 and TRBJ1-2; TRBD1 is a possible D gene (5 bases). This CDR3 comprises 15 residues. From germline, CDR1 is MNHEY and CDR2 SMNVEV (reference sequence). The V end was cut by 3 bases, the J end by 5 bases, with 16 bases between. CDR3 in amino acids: CASSFRGQGIYGYTF. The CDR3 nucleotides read TGTGCCAGCAGTTTCAGAGGGCAGGGAATTTATGGCTACACCTTC.

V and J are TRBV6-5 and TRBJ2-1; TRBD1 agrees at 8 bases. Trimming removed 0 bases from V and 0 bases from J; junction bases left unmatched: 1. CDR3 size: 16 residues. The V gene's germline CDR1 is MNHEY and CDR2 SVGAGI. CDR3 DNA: TGTGCCAGCAGTTACTCCGGGACAGGCTCCTACAATGAGCAGTTCTTC. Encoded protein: CASSYSGTGSYNEQFF.

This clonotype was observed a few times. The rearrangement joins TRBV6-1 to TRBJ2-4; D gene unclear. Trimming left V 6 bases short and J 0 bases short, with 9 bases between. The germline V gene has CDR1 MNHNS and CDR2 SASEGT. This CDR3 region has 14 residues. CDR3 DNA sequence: TGTGCCAGCAGCCGAAGCTTAGCCAAAAACATTCAGTACTTC. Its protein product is CASSRSLAKNIQYF.

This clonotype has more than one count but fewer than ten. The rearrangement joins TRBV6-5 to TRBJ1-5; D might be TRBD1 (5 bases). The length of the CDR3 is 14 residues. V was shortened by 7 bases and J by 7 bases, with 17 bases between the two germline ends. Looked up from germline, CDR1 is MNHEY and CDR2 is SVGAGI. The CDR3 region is CASTQAGGRQPQHF. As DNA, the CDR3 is TGTGCCAGCACTCAGGCGGGGGGTCGACAGCCCCAGCATTTT.